This T cell receptor (beta chain) was identified during a study of cytomegalovirus exposure and HLA in healthy donors. Vbeta (60) and Jbeta (13) primers were used in the PCR. TCRdb keeps only in-frame clones here, not all; method: immunoSEQ multiplex PCR. This table holds under 150,000 clones, approximately 70% found once. V lost 11 bases and J 9 bases, leaving 16 bases between the germline ends. The CDR3 consists of 11 residues. Germline CDR1 and CDR2: SNHLY and FYNNEI. What was sequenced was PBMCs. J is TRBJ1-2 and V is TRBV2; D is undetermined. The sequence was collected from a human donor in good health. The CDR3 spells CALLGSLSYTF. For the CDR3, the DNA is TGTGCCCTCCTTGGTAGTCTTAGCTACACCTTC.